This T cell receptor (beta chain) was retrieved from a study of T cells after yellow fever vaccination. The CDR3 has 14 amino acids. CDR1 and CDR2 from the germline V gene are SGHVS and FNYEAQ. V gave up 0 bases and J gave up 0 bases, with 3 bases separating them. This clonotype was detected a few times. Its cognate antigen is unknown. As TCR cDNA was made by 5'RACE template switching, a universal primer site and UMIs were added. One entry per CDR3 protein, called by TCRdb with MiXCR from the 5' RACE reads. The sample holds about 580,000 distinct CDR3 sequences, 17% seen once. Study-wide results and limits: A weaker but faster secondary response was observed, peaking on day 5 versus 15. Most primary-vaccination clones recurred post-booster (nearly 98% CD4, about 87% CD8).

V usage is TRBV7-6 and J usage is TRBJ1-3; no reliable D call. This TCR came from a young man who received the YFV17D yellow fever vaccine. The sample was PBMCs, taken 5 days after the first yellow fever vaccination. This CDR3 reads CASSLAHSGNTIYF. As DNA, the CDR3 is TGTGCCAGCAGCTTAGCGCACTCTGGAAACACCATATATTTT.